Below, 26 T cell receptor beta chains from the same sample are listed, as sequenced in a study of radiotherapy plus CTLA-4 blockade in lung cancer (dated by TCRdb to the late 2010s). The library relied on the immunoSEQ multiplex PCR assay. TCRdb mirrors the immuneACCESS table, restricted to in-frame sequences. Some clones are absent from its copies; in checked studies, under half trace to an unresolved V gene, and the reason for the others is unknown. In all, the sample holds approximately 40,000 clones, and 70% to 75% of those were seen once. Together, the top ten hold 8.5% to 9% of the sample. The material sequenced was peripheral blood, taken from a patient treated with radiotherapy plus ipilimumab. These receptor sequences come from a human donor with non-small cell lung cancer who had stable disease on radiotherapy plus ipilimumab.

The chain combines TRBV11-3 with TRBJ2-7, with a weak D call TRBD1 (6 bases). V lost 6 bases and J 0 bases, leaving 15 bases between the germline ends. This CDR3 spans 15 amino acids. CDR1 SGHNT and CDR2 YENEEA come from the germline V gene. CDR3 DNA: TGTGCCAGCAGTAGAGGACAGCCCAACTCCTACGAGCAGTACTTC. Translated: CASSRGQPNSYEQYF.

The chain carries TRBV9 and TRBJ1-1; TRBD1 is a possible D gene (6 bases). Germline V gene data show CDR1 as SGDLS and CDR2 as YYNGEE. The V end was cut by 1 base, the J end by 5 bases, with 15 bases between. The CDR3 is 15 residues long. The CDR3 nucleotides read TGTGCCAGCAGCGTACGGGCAGGGGAGAGGACTGAAGCTTTCTTT. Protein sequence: CASSVRAGERTEAFF.

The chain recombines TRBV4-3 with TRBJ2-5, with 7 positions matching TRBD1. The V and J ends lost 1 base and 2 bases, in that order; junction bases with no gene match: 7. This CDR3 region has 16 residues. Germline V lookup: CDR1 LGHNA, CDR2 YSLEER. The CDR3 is CASSQAVQGVQETQYF. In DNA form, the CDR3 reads TGCGCCAGCAGCCAAGCGGTGCAGGGGGTACAAGAGACCCAGTACTTC.

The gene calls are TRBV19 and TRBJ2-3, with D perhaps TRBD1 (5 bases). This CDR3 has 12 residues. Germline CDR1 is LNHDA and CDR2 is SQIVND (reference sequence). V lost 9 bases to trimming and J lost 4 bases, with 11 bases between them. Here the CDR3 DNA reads TGTGCCAGCCGTCTAGGGGCAGATACGCAGTATTTT. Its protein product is CASRLGADTQYF. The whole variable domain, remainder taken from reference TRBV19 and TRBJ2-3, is DGGITQSPKYLFRKEGQNVTLSCEQNLNHDAMYWYRQDPGQGLRLIYYSQIVNDFQKGDIAEGYSVSREKKESFPLTVTSAQKNPTAFYLCASRLGADTQYFGPGTRLTVL.

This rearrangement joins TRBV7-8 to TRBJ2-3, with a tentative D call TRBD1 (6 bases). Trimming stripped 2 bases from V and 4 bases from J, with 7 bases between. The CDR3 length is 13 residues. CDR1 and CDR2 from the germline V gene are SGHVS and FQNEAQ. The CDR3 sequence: CASSLRGSDTQYF. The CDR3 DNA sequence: TGTGCCAGCAGCTTAAGGGGGTCAGATACGCAGTATTTT.

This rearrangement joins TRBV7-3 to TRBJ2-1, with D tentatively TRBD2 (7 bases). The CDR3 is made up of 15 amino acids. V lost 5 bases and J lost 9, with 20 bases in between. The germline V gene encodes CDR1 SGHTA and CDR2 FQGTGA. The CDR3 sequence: CASSDRGAGLSEQFF. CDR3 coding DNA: TGTGCCAGCAGCGACCGGGGGGCAGGGCTGTCTGAGCAGTTCTTC. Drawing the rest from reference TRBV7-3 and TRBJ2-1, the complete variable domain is GAGVSQTPSNKVTEKGKYVELRCDPISGHTALYWYRQSLGQGPEFLIYFQGTGAADDSGLPNDRFFAVRPEGSVSTLKIQRTERGDSAVYLCASSDRGAGLSEQFFGPGTRLTVL.

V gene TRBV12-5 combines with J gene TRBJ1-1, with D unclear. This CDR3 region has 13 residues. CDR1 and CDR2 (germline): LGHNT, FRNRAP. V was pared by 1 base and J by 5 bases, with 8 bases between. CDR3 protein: CASGLGRRTEAFF. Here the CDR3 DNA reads TGTGCTAGTGGTTTGGGCAGGAGGACTGAAGCTTTCTTT.

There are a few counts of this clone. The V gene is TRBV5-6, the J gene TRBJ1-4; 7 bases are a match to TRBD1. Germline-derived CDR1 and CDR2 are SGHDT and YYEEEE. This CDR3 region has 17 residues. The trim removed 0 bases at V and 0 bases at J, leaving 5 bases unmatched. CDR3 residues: CASSLEGTETTNEKLFF. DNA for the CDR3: TGTGCCAGCAGCTTGGAGGGGACAGAGACAACTAATGAAAAACTGTTTTTT.

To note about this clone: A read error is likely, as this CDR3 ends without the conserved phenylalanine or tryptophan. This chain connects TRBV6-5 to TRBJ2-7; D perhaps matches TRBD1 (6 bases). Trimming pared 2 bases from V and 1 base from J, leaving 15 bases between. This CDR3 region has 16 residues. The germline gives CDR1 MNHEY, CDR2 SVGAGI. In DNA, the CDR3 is TGTGCCAGCAGTTACGCTTCGGACAGTGGATCCTACGAGCAGTACCTC. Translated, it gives CASSYASDSGSYEQYL.

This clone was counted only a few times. This chain's CDR3 is CASPGDTSYEQYV. CDR3 nucleotide sequence: TGTGCCAGCCCAGGGGACACCAGCTACGAGCAGTACGTC. The V and J genes are TRBV6-5 and TRBJ2-7, with D perhaps matching TRBD1 (6 bases). The CDR3 length is 13 residues. CDR1 and CDR2 from the germline V gene are MNHEY and SVGAGI. Trimming took 8 bases from V and 3 from J, leaving 14 bases between them.

The CDR3 DNA is TGTGCCAGCAGTCCCCTCGGGACAGGGAAAGATCAGCCCCAGCATTTT. Translation gives CASSPLGTGKDQPQHF. The chain links TRBV28 to TRBJ1-5; 9 bases match TRBD1. J lost 5 bases, V lost 5 bases, and 10 bases had no gene match. From germline, CDR1 is MDHEN and CDR2 SYDVKM. This CDR3 comprises 16 residues. Looking up the rest from reference TRBV28 and TRBJ1-5 gives the full variable domain: DVKVTQSSRYLVKRTGEKVFLECVQDMDHENMFWYRQDPGLGLRLIYFSYDVKMKEKGDIPEGYSVSREKKERFSLILESASTNQTSMYLCASSPLGTGKDQPQHFGDGTRLSIL.

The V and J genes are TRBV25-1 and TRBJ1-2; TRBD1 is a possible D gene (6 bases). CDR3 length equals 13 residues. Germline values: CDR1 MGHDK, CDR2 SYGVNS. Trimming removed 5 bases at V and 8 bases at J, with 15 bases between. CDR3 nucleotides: TGTGCCAGCAGTATCGTAGGGGGGAGCGGCTACACCTTC. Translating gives CASSIVGGSGYTF.

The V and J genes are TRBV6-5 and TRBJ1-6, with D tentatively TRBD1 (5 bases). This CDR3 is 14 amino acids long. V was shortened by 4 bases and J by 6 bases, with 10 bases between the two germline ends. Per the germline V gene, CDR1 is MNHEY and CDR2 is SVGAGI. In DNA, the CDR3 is TGTGCCAGCAGTTCCCAGGGAGGTAATTCACCCCTCCACTTT. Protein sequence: CASSSQGGNSPLHF.

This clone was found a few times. CDR3: CASSRRQSYYEQYF. CDR3 bases: TGTGCCAGCAGTCGAAGACAATCGTACTACGAGCAGTACTTC. V gene TRBV27 combines with J gene TRBJ2-7; D is unclear. V lost 5 bases and J 3 bases, leaving 14 bases between the germline ends. The CDR3 extends over 14 amino acids. Germline-derived CDR1 and CDR2 are MNHEY and SMNVEV (reference sequence).

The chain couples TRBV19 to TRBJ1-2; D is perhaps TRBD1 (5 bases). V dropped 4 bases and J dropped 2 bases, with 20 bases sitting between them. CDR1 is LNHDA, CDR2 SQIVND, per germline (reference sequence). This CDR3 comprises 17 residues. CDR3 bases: TGTGCCAGTAGTAATTTCAAGGGACGCCTCTTGAACTATGGCTACACCTTC. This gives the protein CASSNFKGRLLNYGYTF.

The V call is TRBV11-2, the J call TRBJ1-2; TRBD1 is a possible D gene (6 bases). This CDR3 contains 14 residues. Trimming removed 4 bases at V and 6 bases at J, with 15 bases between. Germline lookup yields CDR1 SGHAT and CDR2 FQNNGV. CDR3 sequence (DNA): TGTGCCAGCAGCTCTCGGGGGGCGCGAAATGGCTACACCTTC. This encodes CASSSRGARNGYTF.

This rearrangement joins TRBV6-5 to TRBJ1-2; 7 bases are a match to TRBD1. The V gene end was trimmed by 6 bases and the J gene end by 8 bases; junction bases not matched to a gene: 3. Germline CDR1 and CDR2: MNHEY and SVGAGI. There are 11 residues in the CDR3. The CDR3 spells CASRWTGGYTF. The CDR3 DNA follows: TGTGCCAGCAGATGGACAGGAGGCTACACCTTC.

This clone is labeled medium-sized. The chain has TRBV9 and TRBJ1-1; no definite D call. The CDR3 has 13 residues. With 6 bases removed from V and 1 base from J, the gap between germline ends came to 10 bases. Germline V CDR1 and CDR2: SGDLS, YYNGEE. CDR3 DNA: TGTGCCAGCACGAGGGATCAGAACACTGAAGCTTTCTTT. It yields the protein CASTRDQNTEAFF.

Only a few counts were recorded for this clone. The CDR3 DNA is TGTGCCAGCACCCAGGGTCGCGGGGAGCTGTTTTTT. It specifies CASTQGRGELFF. The gene calls are TRBV2 and TRBJ2-2, with a possible D match to TRBD1 (5 bases). The CDR3 spans 12 residues. The V gene lost 7 bases and the J gene lost 7 bases, with 10 bases spanning the gap. The germline V gene encodes CDR1 SNHLY and CDR2 FYNNEI.

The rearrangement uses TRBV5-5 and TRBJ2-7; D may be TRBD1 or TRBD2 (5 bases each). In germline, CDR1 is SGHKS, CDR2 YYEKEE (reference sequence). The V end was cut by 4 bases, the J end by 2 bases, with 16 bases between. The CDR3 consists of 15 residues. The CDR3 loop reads CASSPDVGVAYEQYF. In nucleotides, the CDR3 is TGTGCCAGCAGCCCCGATGTGGGGGTTGCCTACGAGCAGTACTTC.

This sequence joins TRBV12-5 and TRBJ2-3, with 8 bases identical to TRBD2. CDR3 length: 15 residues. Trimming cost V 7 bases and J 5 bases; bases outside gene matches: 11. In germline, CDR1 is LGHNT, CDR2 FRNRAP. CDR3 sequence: CASAPGGVGVDTQYF. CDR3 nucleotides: TGTGCTAGTGCACCCGGGGGGGTAGGGGTAGATACGCAGTATTTT.

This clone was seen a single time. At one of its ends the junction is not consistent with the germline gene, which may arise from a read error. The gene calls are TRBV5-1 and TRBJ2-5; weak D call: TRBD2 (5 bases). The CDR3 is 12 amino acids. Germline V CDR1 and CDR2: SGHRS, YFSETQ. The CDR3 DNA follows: TGCGCCAGCAGCCACCGGACTGCTCCGCCGAACTTC. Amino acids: CASSHRTAPPNF.

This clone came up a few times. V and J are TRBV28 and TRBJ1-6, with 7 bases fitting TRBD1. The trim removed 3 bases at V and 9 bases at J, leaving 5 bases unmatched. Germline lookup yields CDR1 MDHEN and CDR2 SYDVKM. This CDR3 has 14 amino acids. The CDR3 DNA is TGTGCCAGCAGTTTCAGAGGGGGCGGTTCACCCCTCCACTTT. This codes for CASSFRGGGSPLHF.

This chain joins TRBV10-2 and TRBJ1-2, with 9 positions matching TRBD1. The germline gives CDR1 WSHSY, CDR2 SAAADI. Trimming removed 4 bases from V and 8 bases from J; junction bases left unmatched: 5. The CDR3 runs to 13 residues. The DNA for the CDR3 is TGCGCCAGCAGTGGGGACAGGGCGGCCGGCTACACCTTC. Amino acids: CASSGDRAAGYTF.

DNA of the CDR3: TGTGCCAGTAGTATGGGCAGGGGATACACTGAAGCTTTCTTT. It yields the protein CASSMGRGYTEAFF. The V call is TRBV19, the J call TRBJ1-1; D perhaps matches TRBD1 (6 bases). Trimming pared 3 bases from V and 3 bases from J, leaving 11 bases between. Germline V gene data show CDR1 as LNHDA and CDR2 as SQIVND (reference sequence). The CDR3 totals 14 residues. The full variable domain, completed using reference TRBV19 and TRBJ1-1, is DGGITQSPKYLFRKEGQNVTLSCEQNLNHDAMYWYRQDPGQGLRLIYYSQIVNDFQKGDIAEGYSVSREKKESFPLTVTSAQKNPTAFYLCASSMGRGYTEAFFGQGTRLTVV.

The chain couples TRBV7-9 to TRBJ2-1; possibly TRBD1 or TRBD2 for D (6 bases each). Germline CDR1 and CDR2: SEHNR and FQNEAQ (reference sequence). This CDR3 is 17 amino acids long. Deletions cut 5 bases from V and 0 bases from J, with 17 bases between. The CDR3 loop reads CASSHPVGGSSYNEQFF. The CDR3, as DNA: TGTGCCAGCAGCCACCCTGTCGGGGGCAGCTCCTACAATGAGCAGTTCTTC.